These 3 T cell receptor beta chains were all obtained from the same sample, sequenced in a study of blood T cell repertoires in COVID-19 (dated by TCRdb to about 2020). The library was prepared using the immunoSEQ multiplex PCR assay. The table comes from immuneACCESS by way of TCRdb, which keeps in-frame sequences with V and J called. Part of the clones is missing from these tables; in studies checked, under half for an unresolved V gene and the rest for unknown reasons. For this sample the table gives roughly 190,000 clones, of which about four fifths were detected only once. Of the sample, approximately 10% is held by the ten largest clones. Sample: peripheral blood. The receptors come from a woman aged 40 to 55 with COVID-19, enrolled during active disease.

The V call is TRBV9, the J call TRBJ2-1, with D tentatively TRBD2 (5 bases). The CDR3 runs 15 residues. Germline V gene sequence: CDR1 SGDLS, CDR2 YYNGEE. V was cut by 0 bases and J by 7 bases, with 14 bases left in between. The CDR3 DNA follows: TGTGCCAGCAGCGTAGCGGGGTCACTTAGGAATGAGCAGTTCTTC. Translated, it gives CASSVAGSLRNEQFF.

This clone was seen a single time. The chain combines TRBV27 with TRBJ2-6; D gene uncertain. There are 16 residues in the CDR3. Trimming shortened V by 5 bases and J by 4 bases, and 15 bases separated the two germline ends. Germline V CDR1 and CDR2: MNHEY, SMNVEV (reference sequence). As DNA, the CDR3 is TGTGCCAGCAGTCAAATAAGCTTCTCGGGGGCCAACGTCCTGACTTTC. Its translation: CASSQISFSGANVLTF.

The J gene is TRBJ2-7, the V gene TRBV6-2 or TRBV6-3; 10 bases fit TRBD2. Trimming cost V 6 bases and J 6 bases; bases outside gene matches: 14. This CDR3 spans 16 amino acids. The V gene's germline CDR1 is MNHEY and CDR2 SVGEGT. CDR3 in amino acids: CASSQKVAGGRGEQYF. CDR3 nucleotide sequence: TGTGCCAGCAGCCAGAAAGTAGCGGGAGGACGAGGCGAGCAGTACTTC.